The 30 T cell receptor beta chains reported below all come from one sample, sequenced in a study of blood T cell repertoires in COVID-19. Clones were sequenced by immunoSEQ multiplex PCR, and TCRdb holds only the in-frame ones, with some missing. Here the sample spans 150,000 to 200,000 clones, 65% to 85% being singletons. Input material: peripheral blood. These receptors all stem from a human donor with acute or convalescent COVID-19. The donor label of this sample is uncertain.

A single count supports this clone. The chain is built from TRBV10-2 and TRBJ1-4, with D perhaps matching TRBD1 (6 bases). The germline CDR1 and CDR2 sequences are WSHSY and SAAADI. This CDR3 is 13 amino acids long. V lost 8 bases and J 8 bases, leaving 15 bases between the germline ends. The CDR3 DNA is TGCGCCAGCTCCGTGAGGGGGAAGGAAAAACTGTTTTTT. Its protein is CASSVRGKEKLFF.

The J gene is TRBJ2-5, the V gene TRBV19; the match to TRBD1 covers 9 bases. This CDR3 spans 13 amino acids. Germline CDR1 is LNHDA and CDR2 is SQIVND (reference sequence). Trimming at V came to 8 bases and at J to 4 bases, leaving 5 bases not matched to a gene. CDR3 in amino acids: CASLSTGGETQYF. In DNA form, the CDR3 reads TGTGCCAGTCTTTCGACAGGGGGAGAGACCCAGTACTTC.

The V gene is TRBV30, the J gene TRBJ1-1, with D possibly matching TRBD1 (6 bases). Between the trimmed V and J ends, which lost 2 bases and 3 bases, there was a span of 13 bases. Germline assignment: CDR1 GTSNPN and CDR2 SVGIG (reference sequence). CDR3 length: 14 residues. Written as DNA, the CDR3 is TGTGCCTGGAGTCCGACAGGACCATACACTGAAGCTTTCTTT. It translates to CAWSPTGPYTEAFF.

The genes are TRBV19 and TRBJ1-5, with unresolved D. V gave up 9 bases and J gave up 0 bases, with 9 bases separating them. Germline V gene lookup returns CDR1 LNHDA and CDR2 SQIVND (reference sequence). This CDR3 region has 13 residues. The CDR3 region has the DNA TGTGCCAGCTGGCGGGGTAGCAATCAGCCCCAGCATTTT. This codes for CASWRGSNQPQHF.

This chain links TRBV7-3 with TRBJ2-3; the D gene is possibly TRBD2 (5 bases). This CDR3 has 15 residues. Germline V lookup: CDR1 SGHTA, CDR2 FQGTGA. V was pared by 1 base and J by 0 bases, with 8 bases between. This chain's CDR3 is CASSLSSASTDTQYF. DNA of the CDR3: TGTGCCAGCAGCTTAAGTAGCGCGAGCACAGATACGCAGTATTTT.

CDR3 sequence reads: CASSPDRLRAQHF. CDR3 sequence (DNA): TGTGCCAGCAGTCCGGACAGGCTCAGGGCCCAGCATTTT. The chain carries TRBV27 and TRBJ1-5; 7 nucleotides line up with TRBD1. Germline values: CDR1 MNHEY, CDR2 SMNVEV (reference sequence). The CDR3 totals 13 residues. J was trimmed by 11 bases and V by 5 bases; bases with no gene match: 9.

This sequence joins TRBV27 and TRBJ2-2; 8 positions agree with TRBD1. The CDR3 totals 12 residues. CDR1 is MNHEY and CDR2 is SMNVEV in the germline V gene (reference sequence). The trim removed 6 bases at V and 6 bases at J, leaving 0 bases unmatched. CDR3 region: CASRDRAGELFF. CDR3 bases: TGTGCCAGCAGGGACAGGGCCGGGGAGCTGTTTTTT.

The CDR3 reads CASSIGGSSNYGYTF. For the CDR3, the DNA is TGTGCCAGTAGTATAGGCGGCAGTAGTAACTATGGCTACACCTTC. The J gene is TRBJ1-2, the V gene TRBV19; D gene uncertain. Between the trimmed V and J ends, which lost 1 base and 1 base, there was a span of 10 bases. The CDR3 runs 15 residues. Per germline, CDR1 LNHDA and CDR2 SQIVND (reference sequence). Full variable domain (remainder filled in from reference TRBV19 and TRBJ1-2): DGGITQSPKYLFRKEGQNVTLSCEQNLNHDAMYWYRQDPGQGLRLIYYSQIVNDFQKGDIAEGYSVSREKKESFPLTVTSAQKNPTAFYLCASSIGGSSNYGYTFGSGTRLTVV.

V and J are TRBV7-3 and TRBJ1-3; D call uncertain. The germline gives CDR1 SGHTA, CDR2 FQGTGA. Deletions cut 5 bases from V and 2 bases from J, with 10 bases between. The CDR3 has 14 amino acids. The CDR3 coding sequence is TGTGCCAGCAGCCTGGGAGTCGCTGGAAACACCATATATTTT. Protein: CASSLGVAGNTIYF.

CDR3 in amino acids: CASSFTGDEQYF. The CDR3 DNA sequence: TGTGCCAGCAGCTTCACAGGGGACGAGCAGTACTTC. The chain couples TRBV7-6 to TRBJ2-7; 7 bases map to TRBD1. Germline V lookup: CDR1 SGHVS, CDR2 FNYEAQ. The CDR3 consists of 12 residues. The ends lost 3 bases at V and 5 bases at J; junction bases unmatched: 1.

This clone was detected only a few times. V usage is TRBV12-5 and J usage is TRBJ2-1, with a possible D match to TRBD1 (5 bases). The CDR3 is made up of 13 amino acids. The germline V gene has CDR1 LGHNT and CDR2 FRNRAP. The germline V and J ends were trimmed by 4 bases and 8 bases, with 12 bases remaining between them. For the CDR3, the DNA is TGTGCTAGTGGTTCTGGACAAATGGATGAGCAGTTCTTC. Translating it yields CASGSGQMDEQFF. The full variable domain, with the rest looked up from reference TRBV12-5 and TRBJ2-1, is DARVTQTPRHKVTEMGQEVTMRCQPILGHNTVFWYRQTMMQGLELLAYFRNRAPLDDSGMPKDRFSAEMPDATLATLKIQPSEPRDSAVYFCASGSGQMDEQFFGPGTRLTVL.

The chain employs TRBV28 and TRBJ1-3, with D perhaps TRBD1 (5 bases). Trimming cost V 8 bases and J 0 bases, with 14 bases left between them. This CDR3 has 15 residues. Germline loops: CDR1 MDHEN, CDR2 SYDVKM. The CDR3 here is CASLGGVSSGNTIYF. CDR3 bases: TGTGCCAGCTTGGGAGGGGTCTCCTCTGGAAACACCATATATTTT.

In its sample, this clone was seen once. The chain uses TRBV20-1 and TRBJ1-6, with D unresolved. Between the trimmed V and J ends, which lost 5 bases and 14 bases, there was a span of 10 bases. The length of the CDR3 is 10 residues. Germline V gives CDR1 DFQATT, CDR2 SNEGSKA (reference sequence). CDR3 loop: CSAFTHSLHF. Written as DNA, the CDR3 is TGCAGTGCTTTTACCCACTCCCTCCACTTT.

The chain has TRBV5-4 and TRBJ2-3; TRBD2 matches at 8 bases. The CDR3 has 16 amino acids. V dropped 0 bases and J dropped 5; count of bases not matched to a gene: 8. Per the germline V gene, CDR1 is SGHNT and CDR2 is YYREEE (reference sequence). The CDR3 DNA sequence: TGTGCCAGCAGCTTGGGAGCGGGGGCAAAGAGAGATACGCAGTATTTT. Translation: CASSLGAGAKRDTQYF.

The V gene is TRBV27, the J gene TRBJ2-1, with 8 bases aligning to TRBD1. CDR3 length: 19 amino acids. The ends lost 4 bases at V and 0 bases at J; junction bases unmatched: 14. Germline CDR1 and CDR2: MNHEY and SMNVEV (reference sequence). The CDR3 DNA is TGTGCCAGCAGTTCGGACAGGGCGGGTGGCAGTGGCTCCTACAATGAGCAGTTCTTC. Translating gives CASSSDRAGGSGSYNEQFF.

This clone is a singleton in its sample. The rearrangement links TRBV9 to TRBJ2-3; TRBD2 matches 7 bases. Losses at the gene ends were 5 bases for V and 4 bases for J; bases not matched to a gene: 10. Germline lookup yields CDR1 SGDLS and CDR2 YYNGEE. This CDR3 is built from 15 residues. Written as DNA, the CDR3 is TGTGCCAGCAGTGCATCGACTCGGGAGGCAGATACGCAGTATTTT. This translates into CASSASTREADTQYF.

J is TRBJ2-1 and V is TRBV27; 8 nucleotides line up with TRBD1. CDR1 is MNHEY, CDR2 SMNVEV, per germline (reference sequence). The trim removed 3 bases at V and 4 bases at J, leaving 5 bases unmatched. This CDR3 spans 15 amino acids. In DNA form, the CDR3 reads TGTGCCAGCAGTTTCGACAGGGGTCCTTACAATGAGCAGTTCTTC. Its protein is CASSFDRGPYNEQFF.

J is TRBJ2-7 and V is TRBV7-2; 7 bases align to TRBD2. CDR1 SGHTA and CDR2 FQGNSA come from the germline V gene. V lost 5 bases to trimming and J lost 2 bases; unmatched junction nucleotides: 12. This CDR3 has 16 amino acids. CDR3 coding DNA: TGTGCCAGCAGCCCCAGCGGGGCGAGGGGTCCCTACGAGCAGTACTTC. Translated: CASSPSGARGPYEQYF.

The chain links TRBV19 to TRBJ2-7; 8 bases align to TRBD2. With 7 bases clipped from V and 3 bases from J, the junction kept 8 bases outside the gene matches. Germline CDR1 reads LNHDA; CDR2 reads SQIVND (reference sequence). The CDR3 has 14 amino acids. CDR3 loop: CASIDSGAIYEQYF. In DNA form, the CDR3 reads TGTGCCAGTATCGATAGCGGGGCGATCTACGAGCAGTACTTC.

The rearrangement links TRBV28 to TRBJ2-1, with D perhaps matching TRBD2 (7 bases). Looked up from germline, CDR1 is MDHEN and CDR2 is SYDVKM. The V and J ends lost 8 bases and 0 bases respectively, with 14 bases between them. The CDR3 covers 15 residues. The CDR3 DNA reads TGTGCCAGCGGGGGGGCGCTAAGCTCCTACAATGAGCAGTTCTTC. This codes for CASGGALSSYNEQFF. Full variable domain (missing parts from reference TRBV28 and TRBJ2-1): DVKVTQSSRYLVKRTGEKVFLECVQDMDHENMFWYRQDPGLGLRLIYFSYDVKMKEKGDIPEGYSVSREKKERFSLILESASTNQTSMYLCASGGALSSYNEQFFGPGTRLTVL.

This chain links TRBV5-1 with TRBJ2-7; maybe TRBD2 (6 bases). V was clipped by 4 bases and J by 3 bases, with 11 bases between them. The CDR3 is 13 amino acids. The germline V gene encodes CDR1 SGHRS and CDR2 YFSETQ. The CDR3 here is CASSPSGLYEQYF. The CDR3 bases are TGCGCCAGCAGCCCCTCGGGACTCTACGAGCAGTACTTC.

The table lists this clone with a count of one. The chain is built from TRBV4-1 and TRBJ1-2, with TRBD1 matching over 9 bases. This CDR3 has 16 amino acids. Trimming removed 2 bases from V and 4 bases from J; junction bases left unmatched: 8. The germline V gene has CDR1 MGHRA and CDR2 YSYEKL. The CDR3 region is CASSQSAGTGSYGYTF. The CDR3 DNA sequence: TGCGCCAGCAGCCAATCCGCGGGGACAGGGAGCTATGGCTACACCTTC.

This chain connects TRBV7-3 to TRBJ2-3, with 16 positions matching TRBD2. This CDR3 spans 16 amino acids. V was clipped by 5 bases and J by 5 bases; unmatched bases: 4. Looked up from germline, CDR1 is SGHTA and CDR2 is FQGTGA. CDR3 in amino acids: CASSKGLAGGVDTQYF. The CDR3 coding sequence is TGTGCCAGCAGCAAGGGACTAGCGGGAGGGGTAGATACGCAGTATTTT.

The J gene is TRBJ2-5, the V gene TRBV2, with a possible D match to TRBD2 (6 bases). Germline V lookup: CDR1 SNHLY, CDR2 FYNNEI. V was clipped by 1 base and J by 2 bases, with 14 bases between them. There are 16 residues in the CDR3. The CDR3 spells CASSEGGRGRQETQYF. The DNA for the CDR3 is TGTGCCAGCAGTGAAGGAGGCCGGGGGAGACAAGAGACCCAGTACTTC.

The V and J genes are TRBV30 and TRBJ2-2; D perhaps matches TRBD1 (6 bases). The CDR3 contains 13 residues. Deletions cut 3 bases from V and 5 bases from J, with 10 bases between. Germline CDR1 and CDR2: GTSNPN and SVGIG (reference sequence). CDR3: CAWSLQGTGELFF. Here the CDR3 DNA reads TGTGCCTGGAGCCTACAGGGAACCGGGGAGCTGTTTTTT. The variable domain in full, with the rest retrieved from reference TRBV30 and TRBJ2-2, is SQTIHQWPATLVQPVGSPLSLECTVEGTSNPNLYWYRQAAGRGLQLLFYSVGIGQISSEVPQNLSASRPQDRQFILSSKKLLLSDSGFYLCAWSLQGTGELFFGEGSRLTVL.

The DNA for the CDR3 is TGCGCCAGCAGCTTGAGTAGCGGGGTAGGCAATGAGCAGTTCTTC. Protein: CASSLSSGVGNEQFF. The chain is built from TRBV5-1 and TRBJ2-1; 8 bases match TRBD2. This CDR3 is built from 15 residues. With V trimmed by 1 base and J by 6 bases, 6 bases remained unmatched. Germline V gives CDR1 SGHRS, CDR2 YFSETQ.

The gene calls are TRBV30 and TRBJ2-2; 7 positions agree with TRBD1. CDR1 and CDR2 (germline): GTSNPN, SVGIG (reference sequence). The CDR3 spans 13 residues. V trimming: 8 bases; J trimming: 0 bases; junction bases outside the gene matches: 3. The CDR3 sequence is CARQGSNTGELFF. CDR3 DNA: TGTGCCCGACAGGGTTCGAACACCGGGGAGCTGTTTTTT. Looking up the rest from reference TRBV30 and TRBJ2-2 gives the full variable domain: SQTIHQWPATLVQPVGSPLSLECTVEGTSNPNLYWYRQAAGRGLQLLFYSVGIGQISSEVPQNLSASRPQDRQFILSSKKLLLSDSGFYLCARQGSNTGELFFGEGSRLTVL.

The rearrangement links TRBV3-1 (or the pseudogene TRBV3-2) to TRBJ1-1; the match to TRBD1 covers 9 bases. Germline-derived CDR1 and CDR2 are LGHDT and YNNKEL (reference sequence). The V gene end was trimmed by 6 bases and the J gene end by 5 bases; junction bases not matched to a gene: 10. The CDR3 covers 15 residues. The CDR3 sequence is CASSPNNRGRTEAFF. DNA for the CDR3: TGTGCCAGCAGTCCCAATAACAGGGGGCGTACTGAAGCTTTCTTT.

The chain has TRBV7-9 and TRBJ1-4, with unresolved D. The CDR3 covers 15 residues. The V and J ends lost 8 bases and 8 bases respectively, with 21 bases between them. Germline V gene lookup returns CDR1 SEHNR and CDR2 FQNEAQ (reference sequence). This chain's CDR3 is CASALLEGDGEKLFF. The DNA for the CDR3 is TGTGCCAGCGCACTTTTGGAGGGCGATGGAGAAAAACTGTTTTTT. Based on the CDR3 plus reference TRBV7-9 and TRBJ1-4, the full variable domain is DTGVSQNPRHKITKRGQNVTFRCDPISEHNRLYWYRQTLGQGPEFLTYFQNEAQLEKSRLLSDRFSAERPKGSFSTLEIQRTEQGDSAMYLCASALLEGDGEKLFFGSGTQLSVL.

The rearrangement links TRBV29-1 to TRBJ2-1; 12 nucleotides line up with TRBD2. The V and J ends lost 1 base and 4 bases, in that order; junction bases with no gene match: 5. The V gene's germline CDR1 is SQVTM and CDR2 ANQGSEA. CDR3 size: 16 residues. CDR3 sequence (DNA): TGCAGCGTTGAAGGGACTAGCGGGAAAGTATACAATGAGCAGTTCTTC. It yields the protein CSVEGTSGKVYNEQFF.